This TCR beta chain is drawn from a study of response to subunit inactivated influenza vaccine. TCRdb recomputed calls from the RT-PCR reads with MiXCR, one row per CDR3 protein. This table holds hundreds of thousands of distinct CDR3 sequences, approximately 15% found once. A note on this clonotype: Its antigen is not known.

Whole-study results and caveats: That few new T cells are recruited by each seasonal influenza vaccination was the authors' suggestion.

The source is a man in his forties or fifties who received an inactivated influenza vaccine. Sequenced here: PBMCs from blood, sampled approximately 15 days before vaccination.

CDR3 bases: TGTGCCAGCAGGGCTTCCGGGGCCGAGCAGTACTTC. Translation: CASRASGAEQYF. The chain joins TRBV28 to TRBJ2-7; D may match TRBD1 or TRBD2 (5 bases each). Looked up from germline, CDR1 is MDHEN and CDR2 is SYDVKM. V was shortened by 6 bases and J by 6 bases, with 12 bases between the two germline ends. The CDR3 is made up of 12 amino acids.